This T cell receptor beta chain was retrieved from a study of OX40 agonist ivuxolimab in advanced cancers. Study context: There were three patients with partial responses, one having hepatocellular carcinoma and two cutaneous melanoma. Study-wide findings and caveats: CD4+ and CD8+ blood T cells expanded clonally by week 6 at 0.1 to 3.0 mg/kg. With doses of 0.1-3.0 mg/kg, partial responders showed among the lowest clonal expansion.

Exclusion applied to patients with autoimmune disease history or systemic immunosuppression. The CDR3 totals 15 residues. Germline V gives CDR1 MNHEY, CDR2 SVGAGI. The V gene lost 2 bases and the J gene lost 2 bases, with 9 bases spanning the gap. Concerning this clone itself: Its antigen is undetermined.

Data came from immunoSEQ multiplex PCR; TCRdb stores just in-frame clones and leaves some out. This sample yields fewer than 40,000 clones, of which 80% are seen a single time; approximately 24% belongs to the top ten. The receptor's source is an adult with an advanced solid tumor such as melanoma, head and neck, liver or kidney cancer. The chain links TRBV6-5 to TRBJ2-2, with D tentatively TRBD2 (5 bases). The starting material was CD4+ or CD8+ T cells sorted from blood, obtained in a trial of the OX40 agonist ivuxolimab. CDR3 in DNA: TGTGCCAGCAGTTACATCGGGGTAAACACCGGGGAGCTGTTTTTT. It encodes CASSYIGVNTGELFF.